The 13 T cell receptor beta chains listed next were all sequenced from one sample in a study of PD-1 blockade in classical Hodgkin lymphoma. Sequencing was performed with immunoSEQ multiplex PCR; in TCRdb, only in-frame clones are kept and a portion is missing. The sample carries about 40,000 clones, about 71% recorded once. Relapses following autologous stem cell transplantation were seen in all patients, with brentuximab vedotin exposure varying. The sequenced sample was peripheral blood mononuclear cells (PBMCs), obtained at baseline. These receptors all stem from a human donor with classical Hodgkin lymphoma.

The rearrangement links TRBV30 to TRBJ1-3, with 7 bases that match TRBD1. CDR1 GTSNPN and CDR2 SVGIG come from the germline V gene (reference sequence). J gave up 1 base and V 3 bases, and 3 bases lay outside the gene matches. CDR3 length equals 14 residues. In nucleotides, the CDR3 is TGTGCCTGGAGGACAGGGATGTCTGGAAACACCATATATTTT. Its protein product is CAWRTGMSGNTIYF.

In this sample, this clone turned up many times. This sequence joins TRBV5-1 and TRBJ1-1; a possible D gene is TRBD1 (5 bases). The CDR3 contains 16 residues. Germline CDR1 SGHRS, CDR2 YFSETQ. Trimming left V 3 bases short and J 4 bases short, with 19 bases between. CDR3 loop: CASSSQGDRKGTEAFF. As DNA, the CDR3 is TGCGCCAGCAGCTCTCAAGGCGACAGAAAAGGCACTGAAGCTTTCTTT.

This clone was recorded once. J is TRBJ2-3 and V is TRBV6-6; maybe TRBD2 (6 bases). The CDR3 sequence is 14 residues long. Trimming pared 6 bases from V and 5 bases from J, leaving 15 bases between. The V gene's germline CDR1 is MNHNY and CDR2 SVGAGI (reference sequence). CDR3 sequence: CASSLLGLGDTQYF. CDR3 DNA sequence: TGTGCCAGCAGCCTACTGGGACTCGGAGATACGCAGTATTTT.

The V and J genes are TRBV7-9 and TRBJ1-4; maybe TRBD1 (5 bases). This CDR3 is built from 14 residues. Germline assignment: CDR1 SEHNR and CDR2 FQNEAQ (reference sequence). Trimming shortened V by 5 bases and J by 8 bases, and 15 bases separated the two germline ends. CDR3 sequence (DNA): TGTGCCAGCAGCAGAGTCTTACCAGGGGAAAAACTGTTTTTT. Its translation: CASSRVLPGEKLFF.

The chain is built from TRBV7-6 and TRBJ1-1; 9 nucleotides line up with TRBD1. The germline V gene encodes CDR1 SGHVS and CDR2 FNYEAQ. This CDR3 spans 16 amino acids. V gave up 5 bases and J gave up 5 bases; unmatched junction bases: 12. DNA for the CDR3: TGTGCCAGCAGCCACTCCCCAGGACAGGGGTTTACTGAAGCTTTCTTT. Translation gives CASSHSPGQGFTEAFF.

The gene calls are TRBV7-9 and TRBJ2-3; D is undetermined. CDR3 length: 15 residues. V was cut by 3 bases and J by 2 bases, with 12 bases left in between. Germline loops: CDR1 SEHNR, CDR2 FQNEAQ (reference sequence). The CDR3 loop reads CASSLETDTTDTQYF. The CDR3 nucleotides are TGTGCCAGCAGCTTGGAAACAGACACCACAGATACGCAGTATTTT. Filled out from reference TRBV7-9 and TRBJ2-3, the complete variable domain reads DTGVSQNPRHKITKRGQNVTFRCDPISEHNRLYWYRQTLGQGPEFLTYFQNEAQLEKSRLLSDRFSAERPKGSFSTLEIQRTEQGDSAMYLCASSLETDTTDTQYFGPGTRLTVL.

The chain recombines TRBV7-9 with TRBJ2-7, with D possibly being TRBD1 (6 bases). Germline V gene sequence: CDR1 SEHNR, CDR2 FQNEAQ (reference sequence). Trimming removed 1 base from V and 3 bases from J, with 13 bases in between. This CDR3 is 15 amino acids long. The CDR3 here is CASSLDTGMFYEQYF. The DNA for the CDR3 is TGTGCCAGCAGCTTAGATACAGGGATGTTCTACGAGCAGTACTTC.

This clone has only a few counts. The chain joins TRBV2 to TRBJ1-1; D remains unclear. Germline V gene sequence: CDR1 SNHLY, CDR2 FYNNEI. CDR3 size: 12 residues. The V end lost 3 bases, the J end lost 8 bases, and 10 bases lay between the germline ends. The CDR3: CASSEAESEAFF. The CDR3 nucleotides read TGTGCCAGCAGTGAGGCTGAATCGGAAGCTTTCTTT. Full variable domain (rest looked up from reference TRBV2 and TRBJ1-1): EPEVTQTPSHQVTQMGQEVILRCVPISNHLYFYWYRQILGQKVEFLVSFYNNEISEKSEIFDDQFSVERPDGSNFTLKIRSTKLEDSAMYFCASSEAESEAFFGQGTRLTVV.

The count of this clone is one. This chain links TRBV6-1 with TRBJ2-7; no firm D call. This CDR3 has 13 amino acids. V lost 8 bases to trimming and J lost 1 base, with 12 bases between them. The V gene's germline CDR1 is MNHNS and CDR2 SASEGT. This CDR3 reads CASPGLLSYEQYF. DNA for the CDR3: TGTGCCAGCCCGGGCCTGTTATCCTACGAGCAGTACTTC.

The rearrangement uses TRBV19 and TRBJ2-1; possibly TRBD1 for D (6 bases). This CDR3 region has 11 residues. Between the trimmed V and J ends, which lost 7 bases and 7 bases, there was a span of 8 bases. Germline-derived CDR1 and CDR2 are LNHDA and SQIVND (reference sequence). CDR3 bases: TGTGCCAGTAAGAGGGGGAATGAGCAGTTCTTC. Translated: CASKRGNEQFF.

This clone was seen a handful of times. The chain links TRBV18 to TRBJ1-1; 7 positions match TRBD1. Germline V CDR1 and CDR2: KGHSH, LQKENI. The junction had 2 bases not matched to a gene; V was cut back by 2 bases and J by 2 bases. This CDR3 is 14 amino acids long. Written as DNA, the CDR3 is TGTGCCAGCTCACCAACAGGGGTCAACACTGAAGCTTTCTTT. It yields the protein CASSPTGVNTEAFF.

The genes are TRBV28 and TRBJ1-5, with D unresolved. Trimming cost V 6 bases and J 6 bases, with 18 bases left between them. The CDR3 runs 15 residues. The V gene's germline CDR1 is MDHEN and CDR2 SYDVKM. This CDR3 is CASRPDLERVQPQHF. The CDR3 DNA sequence: TGTGCCAGCAGACCCGACCTAGAAAGGGTTCAGCCCCAGCATTTT.

The CDR3: CASSQVVQPQHF. In nucleotides, the CDR3 is TGCGCCAGCAGCCAAGTAGTTCAGCCCCAGCATTTT. The rearrangement links TRBV4-3 to TRBJ1-5; D ambiguous. Trimming stripped 1 base from V and 6 bases from J, with 4 bases between. The CDR3 consists of 12 residues. The germline V gene has CDR1 LGHNA and CDR2 YSLEER.